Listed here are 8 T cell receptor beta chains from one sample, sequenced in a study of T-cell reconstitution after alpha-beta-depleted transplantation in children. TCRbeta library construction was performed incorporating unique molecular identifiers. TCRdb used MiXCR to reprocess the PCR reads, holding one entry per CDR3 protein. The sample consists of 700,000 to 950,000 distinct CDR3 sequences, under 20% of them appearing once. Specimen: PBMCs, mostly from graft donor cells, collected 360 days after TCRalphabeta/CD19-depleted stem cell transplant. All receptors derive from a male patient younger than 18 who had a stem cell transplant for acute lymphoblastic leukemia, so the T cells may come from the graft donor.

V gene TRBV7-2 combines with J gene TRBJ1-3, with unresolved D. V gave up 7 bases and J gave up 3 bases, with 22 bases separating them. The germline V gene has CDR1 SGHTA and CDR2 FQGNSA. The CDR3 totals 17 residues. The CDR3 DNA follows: TGTGCCAGCACTAAGGGAAACGCGGAAGGGAATGGAAACACCATATATTTT. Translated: CASTKGNAEGNGNTIYF.

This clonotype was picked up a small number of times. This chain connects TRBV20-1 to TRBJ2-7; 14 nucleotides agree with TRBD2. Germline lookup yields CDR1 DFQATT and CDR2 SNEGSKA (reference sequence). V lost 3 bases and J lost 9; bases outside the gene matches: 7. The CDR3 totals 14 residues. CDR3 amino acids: CSASGGLAGDGQYF. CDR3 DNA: TGCAGTGCTAGTGGGGGACTAGCGGGAGACGGGCAGTACTTC.

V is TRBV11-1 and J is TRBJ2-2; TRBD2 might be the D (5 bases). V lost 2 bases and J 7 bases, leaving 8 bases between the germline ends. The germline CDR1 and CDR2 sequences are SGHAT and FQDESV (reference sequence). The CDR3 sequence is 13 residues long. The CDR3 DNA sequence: TGTGCCAGCAGCTTAAACGGGGTCGGGGAGCTGTTTTTT. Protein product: CASSLNGVGELFF.

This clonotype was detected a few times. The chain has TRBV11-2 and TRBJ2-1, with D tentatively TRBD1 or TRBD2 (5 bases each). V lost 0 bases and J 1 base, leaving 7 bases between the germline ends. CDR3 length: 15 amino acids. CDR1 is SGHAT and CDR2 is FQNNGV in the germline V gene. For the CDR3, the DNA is TGTGCCAGCAGCTTAGAATGGGGGTCCTACAATGAGCAGTTCTTC. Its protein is CASSLEWGSYNEQFF.

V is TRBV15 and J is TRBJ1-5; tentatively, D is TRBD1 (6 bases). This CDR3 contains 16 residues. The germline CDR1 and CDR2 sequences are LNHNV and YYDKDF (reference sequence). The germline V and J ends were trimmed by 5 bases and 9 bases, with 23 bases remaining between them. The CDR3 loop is CATSGKGSGAVGPQHF. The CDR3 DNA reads TGTGCCACCAGCGGAAAGGGGTCGGGGGCGGTTGGGCCCCAGCATTTT.

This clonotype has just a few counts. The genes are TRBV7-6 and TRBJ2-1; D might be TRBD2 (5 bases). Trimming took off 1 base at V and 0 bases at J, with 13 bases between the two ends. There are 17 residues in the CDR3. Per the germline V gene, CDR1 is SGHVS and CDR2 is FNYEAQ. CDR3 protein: CASSLGPLGSSYNEQFF. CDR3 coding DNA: TGTGCCAGCAGCTTAGGCCCCCTAGGGAGCTCCTACAATGAGCAGTTCTTC.

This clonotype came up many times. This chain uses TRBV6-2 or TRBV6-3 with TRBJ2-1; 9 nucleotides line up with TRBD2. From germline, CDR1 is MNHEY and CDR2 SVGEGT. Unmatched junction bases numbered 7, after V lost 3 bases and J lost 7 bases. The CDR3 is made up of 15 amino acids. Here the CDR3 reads CASSYDSGSINEQFF. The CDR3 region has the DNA TGTGCCAGCAGTTATGATAGCGGGAGTATAAATGAGCAGTTCTTC.

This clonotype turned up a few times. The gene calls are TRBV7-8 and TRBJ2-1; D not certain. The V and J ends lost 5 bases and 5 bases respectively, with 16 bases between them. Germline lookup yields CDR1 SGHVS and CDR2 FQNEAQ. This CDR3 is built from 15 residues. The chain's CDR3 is CASSADLALDNEQFF. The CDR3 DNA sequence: TGTGCCAGCAGCGCAGACTTGGCCCTCGACAATGAGCAGTTCTTC.